This T cell receptor beta chain was obtained from a study of T cell repertoires in cytomegalovirus infection. As for the study in general: Both a matching HLA type and CMV infection were indicated by public TCR beta signatures. The study's findings and limits: The ex vivo response showed dominance by HLA-C-restricted CMV-specific TCR beta clonotypes.

TCRdb independently ran MiXCR on the reads; one entry per CDR3 protein. Of about 55,000 distinct CDR3 sequences in the sample, roughly 20% are singletons; the top ten hold more than 55%. The germline gives CDR1 MGHRA, CDR2 YSYEKL. V dropped 1 base and J dropped 0; count of bases not matched to a gene: 0. This CDR3 is built from 15 residues. Points on this clonotype: No antigen is known for it.

The origin of this receptor is a human donor in good health (CMV status not recorded). Some clones in this sample may be carry-over from other donors' samples. This sample comprised CD8+ T cells from cultured PBMCs, obtained from culture after CMV antigen stimulation. The chain uses TRBV4-1 and TRBJ2-7, with 10 nucleotides matching TRBD1. CDR3 sequence reads: CASSQGQGASYEQYF. CDR3 sequence (DNA): TGCGCCAGCAGCCAAGGACAGGGGGCCTCCTACGAGCAGTACTTC.